The T cell receptor (beta chain) described here comes from a study of shared clonotypes between healthy human individuals. Positively selected for CCR7, the CD45RO-negative cells used as naive CD8 cells excluded terminally differentiated effector memory CD45RA+ cells. V dropped 4 bases and J dropped 3; count of bases not matched to a gene: 8. The CDR3 is made up of 16 amino acids. Germline V CDR1 and CDR2: SGHAT, FQNNGV. Some clones are missing from TCRdb's copy, which holds only in-frame ones; the method was immunoSEQ multiplex PCR. The sample records about 2.2 million clones, about 94% being singletons.

This sequence joins TRBV11-2 and TRBJ1-5, with TRBD1 matching 8 bases. The receptor comes from a man younger than 35 in good health. Some clones in this sample may be carry-over from other donors' samples. Material for sequencing was naive CD8+ T cells from PBMCs. The CDR3 region has the DNA TGTGCCAGCAGCTCTAGACAGGGGAGCCCCAATCAGCCCCAGCATTTT. Protein: CASSSRQGSPNQPQHF.